This T cell receptor beta chain was identified in a study of shared clonotypes between healthy human individuals (dated by TCRdb to 2020 to 2022). Regarding the study in general: A couple of women and a few men aged 18 to 49 years were included in the cohort. Between about 0.9 and 10 billion PBMCs per donor were obtained by leukapheresis. The study deeply sequenced blood TCR repertoires of about 5 healthy adults to estimate repertoire size and the extent of clonotype sharing between individuals. Different laboratories and diverse techniques were used to prepare libraries and sequence TCR repertoires, to increase sequencing depth and limit assay-specific biases. For each donor, CD4 naive and CD4 memory were each given three plates, CD8 naive was given two plates, and CD8 memory was given one plate.

The germline V gene yields KGHSH for CDR1 and LQKENI for CDR2. Spanning cysteine to phenylalanine, the CDR3 consists of 16 amino acids. CDR3 DNA only is kept here, 48 bases in frame from base 1. At the junction V is shortened by 1 base and J by 1 base, with 8 bases in between. Concerning this clone: This receptor's antigen is unknown. No base qualities exist here, and no much larger clone lies one base off it.

The research as a whole found: Rarefaction of sorted-subset datasets indicated incomplete sequencing despite the large sequencing depth. Pairwise subsampling led to the expectation that sequencing depth would affect the degree of clonotype sharing among donors. Naive subsets generally had larger estimated clonotype richness than memory subsets did. Because the study included only a small number of donors, the genetic and exposure-history diversity represented was limited. Sharing across four donors was observed for around 5% of naive CD4, under 4% of naive CD8, about 2.5% of memory CD4, and around 0.42% of memory CD8 clonotypes. Clonotypes shared by all four sorted-subset donors showed higher generation probabilities than non-shared clonotypes. Sampling was limited to blood, and TCR repertoires in tissue likely differ from TCR repertoires in blood.

The donors were healthy, HIV-negative adults with no recently reported acute infections or vaccinations. All donors were Caucasian adults living in Nashville, Tennessee, USA. CD4+ T cells were enriched by magnetic negative selection; naive cells were then positively selected on CD45RA, and the negative fraction formed the memory subset. Blood was collected by leukapheresis, and PBMCs were isolated by Ficoll-Histopaque density gradient centrifugation and then cryopreserved in liquid nitrogen vapor phase. Analytical flow cytometry was used to check the purity and quantity of each magnetically sorted T cell population. From each sorted fraction, genomic DNA was isolated and quantified by UV absorbance on a Nanodrop 2000c. TCR CDR3 regions were amplified from genomic DNA by multiplex PCR using the deep immunoSEQ assay. Genomic DNA extracted from each cell subset was distributed evenly over all wells of several immunoSEQ 96-well plates, and each plate served as one replicate. For sorted subsets, each replicate PCR was loaded with about 0.2 ug genomic DNA, equivalent to approximately 33,000 T cell genomes. Purified libraries were measured with a Qubit 3.0 fluorometer, size-checked on a Bioanalyzer 2100, and measured again with the KAPA Library Quantification kit. A separate single-read 150-cycle Illumina NextSeq 550 flow cell was used to sequence each immunoSEQ 96-well plate. The published analysis was carried out like this. The immunoSEQ output contained only junctional sequences without quality scores, so filtering could not match that applied to full-length reads. To assign V/J genes and CDR3, sequences were annotated using PyIR, a Python wrapper for IgBLAST v1.9, with IMGT germline references. Reads were removed for weak V/J assignments (E-value above 1e-6), missing CDR3, stop codons, out-of-frame junctions, or ambiguous translated residues. V3J clonotypes were defined as sequences sharing an identical inferred V gene, J gene, and CDR3 amino acid sequence. Percentage overlap between repertoires was computed as shared unique clonotypes divided by the size of the smaller repertoire. RTK rarefaction, the Chao1 estimator, and Recon v2.1 estimates of unobserved clonotypes were used to assess repertoire richness. Generation probabilities were computed with OLGA for all TCRbeta clonotypes obtained by the gDNA method from several donors. TCRdb provides this immuneACCESS table in a form limited to in-frame rearrangements. Some clones are lacking; in checked studies, under half of them reflect an unresolved V gene, and why the rest are absent is not known. V, J and clone size are taken as reported in that table, and D and trimming were inferred from the DNA itself. In this sample the table shows 1,500,000 or so clones, 95% to 97% of which occur a single time. Together, the top ten hold roughly 1.2% of the sample.

Recombination linked TRBV18 to TRBJ2-6; no D gene can be assigned with confidence. Sequenced sample: naive CD4+ T cells sorted from blood. The sample's cell subset or site label, decoded: CD45RA+ positively selected. The sequence was obtained from a young man in good health. CDR3 sequence: CASSPLPMSGANVLTF. The sequence in DNA is TGTGCCAGCTCACCACTACCGATGTCTGGGGCCAACGTCCTGACTTTC. Here the CDR3 is joined to the reference TRBV18 and TRBJ2-6 genes, and the full variable domain is: NAGVMQNPRHLVRRRGQEARLRCSPMKGHSHVYWYRQLPEEGLKFMVYLQKENIIDESGMPKERFSAEFPKEGPSILRIQQVVRGDSAAYFCASSPLPMSGANVLTFGAGSRLTVL.